This T cell receptor (beta chain) was captured by sequencing in a study of regulatory T cells in long-lasting Graves disease (dated by TCRdb to the early 2020s). Regarding the complete study: Persistent Graves' disease was defined as persistently positive TSH receptor autoantibodies together with antithyroid drug treatment for over 5 years. Patients with persistent Graves' disease were compared with patients with newly diagnosed Graves' disease using TCR sequencing and RNA sequencing of peripheral blood. The study was conducted in China and was registered as a clinical trial. TCR sequencing covered some 13 persistent and around 20 newly diagnosed Graves' disease patients, 33 samples in total. Antithyroid drugs had been taken for 8.5 to 11 years on average by persistent Graves' disease patients in the clinical cohort.

Library preparation employed multiplex PCR. Sequencing relied on an Illumina HiSeq 4000. To build TCR beta libraries, CDR3 regions were amplified by Arm-PCR using iRepertoire HTBI primers. PCR products were gel purified before sequencing. In the original analysis: Across samples, 60 to 80 TRBV and 15 or so TRBJ segments were identified and used for gene usage analysis of CDR3 amino acid clonotypes. COPE and FqMerger were used to merge the filtered high-quality paired reads into contigs. BLAST was used to align contigs to IMGT TRBV, TRBD and TRBJ reference genes, and CDR3 was defined according to IMGT. Any clonotype with a frequency above 0.1% was counted as a highly expanded clone. Shannon entropy was used to measure repertoire diversity, and the Gini coefficient was used to measure V-J evenness. A clonotype found in more than one individual was treated as public. Through fastp at Q25 and MiXCR, TCRdb rebuilt clones from the public reads, retaining in-frame beta chains. Identical CDR3 proteins give one entry, which carries the most common genes and DNA. These V and J calls derive from TCRdb rather than the authors' analysis. The sample table contains approximately 690,000 distinct CDR3 sequences; only one count was recorded for 25% to 35% of them. The ten top clones hold roughly 41% of the sample.

Ten or more counts support this clonotype. Its binding antigen is unknown. No much larger clonotype is one base removed from it; base qualities were not supplied. The investigation overall reported the following: Because the primary lesion, thyroid tissue, could not be accessed, the study looked at peripheral blood alone. Persistent Graves' disease patients showed lower TCR Shannon entropy and fewer highly expanded clones than newly diagnosed patients, suggesting clonal expansion. Sequencing and analysis were limited to the TCR beta chain. More public clonotypes were shared among persistent patients (fewer than 3,000) than among newly diagnosed patients (966). Preferential use of TRBV28, TRBJ1-2 and TRBJ2-5 was observed in persistent disease, whereas TRBV20-1 and TRBJ2-1 were favored in newly diagnosed disease. The small sample size was acknowledged by the authors as a limitation that may reduce accuracy.

The sample's time point label, in plain terms: persistent/refractory GD, antithyroid drugs over 5 years with positive TRAb. RNA was extracted from PBMCs in TRIzol for both TCR sequencing and RNA sequencing. The diagnosis of Graves' disease followed American Thyroid Association guidelines. Recruitment of patients was carried out at an endocrinology department in Xi'an, China. Each patient gave around 9 milliliters of peripheral blood, collected in an EDTA anticoagulant tube. Ficoll Paque Plus density gradient separation was used to isolate PBMCs, and no further T cell sorting was performed. RNA quality was checked with an Agilent 2100 Bioanalyzer and agarose gel, and concentration with a NanoDrop 2000. CDR1 and CDR2, per the germline V gene, are MNHNS and SASEGT. The CDR3, from cysteine to phenylalanine, totals 15 residues. This entry keeps only the CDR3 DNA: 45 bases, framed from base 1. Trimming leaves V shorter by 6 bases and J shorter by 4 bases, with the junction holding 8 bases beyond the gene matches.

The origin of this receptor is a female donor with Graves disease. Recombination linked TRBV6-1 to TRBJ2-5; TRBD1 matches 10 bases in the middle. The sequencing here drew on peripheral blood mononuclear cells (PBMCs), taken when the disease was refractory, from a patient treated with antithyroid drugs. The CDR3 amino acid sequence is: CASSPDRGSGETQYF. The bases are TGTGCCAGCAGCCCGGACAGGGGGAGTGGAGAGACCCAGTACTTC.